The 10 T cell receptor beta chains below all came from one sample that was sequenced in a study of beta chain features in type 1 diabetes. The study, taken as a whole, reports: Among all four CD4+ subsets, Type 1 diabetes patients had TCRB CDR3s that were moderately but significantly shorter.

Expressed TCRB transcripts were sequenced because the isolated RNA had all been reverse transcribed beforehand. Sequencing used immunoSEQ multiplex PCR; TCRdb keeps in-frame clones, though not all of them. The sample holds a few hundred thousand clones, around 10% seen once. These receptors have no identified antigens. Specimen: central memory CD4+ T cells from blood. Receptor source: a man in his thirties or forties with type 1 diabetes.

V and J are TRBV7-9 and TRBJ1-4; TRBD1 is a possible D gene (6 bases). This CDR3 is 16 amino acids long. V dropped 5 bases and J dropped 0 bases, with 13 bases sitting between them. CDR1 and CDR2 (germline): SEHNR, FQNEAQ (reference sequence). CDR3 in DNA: TGTGCCAGCAGCATGGACAGACTTACAACTAATGAAAAACTGTTTTTT. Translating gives CASSMDRLTTNEKLFF.

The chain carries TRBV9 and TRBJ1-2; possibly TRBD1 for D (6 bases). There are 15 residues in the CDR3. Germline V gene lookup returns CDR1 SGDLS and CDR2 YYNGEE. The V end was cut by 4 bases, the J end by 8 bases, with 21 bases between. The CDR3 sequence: CASSPEPGGARGYTF. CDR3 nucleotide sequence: TGTGCCAGCAGCCCCGAACCCGGGGGGGCGCGGGGCTACACCTTC. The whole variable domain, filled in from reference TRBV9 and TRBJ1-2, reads DSGVTQTPKHLITATGQRVTLRCSPRSGDLSVYWYQQSLDQGLQFLIQYYNGEERAKGNILERFSAQQFPDLHSELNLSSLELGDSALYFCASSPEPGGARGYTFGSGTRLTVV.

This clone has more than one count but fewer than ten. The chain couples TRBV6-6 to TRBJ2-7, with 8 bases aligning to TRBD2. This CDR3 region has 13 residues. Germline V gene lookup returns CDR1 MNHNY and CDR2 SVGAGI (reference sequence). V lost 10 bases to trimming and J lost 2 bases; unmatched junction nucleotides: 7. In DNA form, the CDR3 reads TGTGCCACCAGCGGGGGCTTCACCTACGAGCAGTACTTC. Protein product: CATSGGFTYEQYF.

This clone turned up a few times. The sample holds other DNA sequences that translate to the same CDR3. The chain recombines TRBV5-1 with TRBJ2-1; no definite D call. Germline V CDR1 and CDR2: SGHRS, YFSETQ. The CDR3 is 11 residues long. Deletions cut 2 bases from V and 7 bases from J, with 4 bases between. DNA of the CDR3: TGCGCCAGCAGCTTTGGTAATGAGCAGTTCTTC. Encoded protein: CASSFGNEQFF.

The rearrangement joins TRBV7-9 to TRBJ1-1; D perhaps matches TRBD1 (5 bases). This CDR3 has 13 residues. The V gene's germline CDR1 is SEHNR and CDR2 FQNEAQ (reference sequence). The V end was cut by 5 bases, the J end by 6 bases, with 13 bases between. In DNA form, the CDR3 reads TGTGCCAGCAGCCGTCTCGGGGGACCTGAAGCTTTCTTT. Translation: CASSRLGGPEAFF.

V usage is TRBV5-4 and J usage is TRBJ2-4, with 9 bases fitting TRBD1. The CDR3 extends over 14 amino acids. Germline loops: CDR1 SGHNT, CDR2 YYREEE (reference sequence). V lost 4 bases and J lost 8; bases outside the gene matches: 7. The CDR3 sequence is CASSNADRGDIQYF. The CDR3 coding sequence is TGTGCCAGCAGCAACGCCGACAGGGGGGACATTCAGTACTTC.

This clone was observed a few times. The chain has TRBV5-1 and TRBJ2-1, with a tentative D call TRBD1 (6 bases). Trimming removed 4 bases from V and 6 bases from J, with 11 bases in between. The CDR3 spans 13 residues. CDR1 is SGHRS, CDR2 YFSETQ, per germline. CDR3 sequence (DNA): TGCGCCAGCAGCCCAGGGGTAGGCAATGAGCAGTTCTTC. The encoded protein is CASSPGVGNEQFF.

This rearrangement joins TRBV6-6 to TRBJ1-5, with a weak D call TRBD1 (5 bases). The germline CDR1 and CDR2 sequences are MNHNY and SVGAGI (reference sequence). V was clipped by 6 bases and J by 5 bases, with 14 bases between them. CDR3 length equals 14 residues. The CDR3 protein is CASSLPGLHQPQHF. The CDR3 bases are TGTGCCAGCAGCCTCCCGGGGCTCCATCAGCCCCAGCATTTT.

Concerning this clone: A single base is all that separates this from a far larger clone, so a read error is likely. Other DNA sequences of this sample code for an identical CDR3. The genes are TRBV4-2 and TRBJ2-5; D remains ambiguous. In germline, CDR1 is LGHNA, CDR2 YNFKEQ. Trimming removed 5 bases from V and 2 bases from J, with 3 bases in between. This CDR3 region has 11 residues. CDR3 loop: CASSSQETQYF. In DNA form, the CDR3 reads TGTGCCAGCAGCTCACAAGAGACCCAGTACTTC.

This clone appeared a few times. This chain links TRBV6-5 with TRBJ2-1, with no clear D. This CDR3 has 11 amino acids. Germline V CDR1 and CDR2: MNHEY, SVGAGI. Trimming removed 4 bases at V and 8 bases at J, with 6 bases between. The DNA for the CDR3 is TGTGCCAGCAGTTTATCGGATGAGCAGTTCTTC. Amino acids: CASSLSDEQFF.